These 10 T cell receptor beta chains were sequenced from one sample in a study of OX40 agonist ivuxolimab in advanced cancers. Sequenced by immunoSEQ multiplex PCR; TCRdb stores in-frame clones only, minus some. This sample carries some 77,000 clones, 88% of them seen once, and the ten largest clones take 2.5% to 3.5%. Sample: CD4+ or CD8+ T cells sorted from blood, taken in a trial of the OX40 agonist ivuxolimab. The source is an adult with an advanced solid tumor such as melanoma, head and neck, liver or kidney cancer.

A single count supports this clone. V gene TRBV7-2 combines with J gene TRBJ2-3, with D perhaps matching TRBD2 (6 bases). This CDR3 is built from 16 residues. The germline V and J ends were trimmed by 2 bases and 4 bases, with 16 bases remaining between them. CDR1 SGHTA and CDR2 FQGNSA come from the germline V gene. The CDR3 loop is CASSLQGPGVADTQYF. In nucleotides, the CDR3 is TGTGCCAGCAGCTTACAGGGTCCGGGAGTAGCAGATACGCAGTATTTT.

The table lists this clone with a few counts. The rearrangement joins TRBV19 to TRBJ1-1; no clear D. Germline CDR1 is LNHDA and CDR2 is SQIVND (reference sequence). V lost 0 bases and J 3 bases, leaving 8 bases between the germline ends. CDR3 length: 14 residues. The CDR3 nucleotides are TGTGCCAGTAGTATAGAGGGAGTCTACACTGAAGCTTTCTTT. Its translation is CASSIEGVYTEAFF. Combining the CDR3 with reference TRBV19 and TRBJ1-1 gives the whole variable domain DGGITQSPKYLFRKEGQNVTLSCEQNLNHDAMYWYRQDPGQGLRLIYYSQIVNDFQKGDIAEGYSVSREKKESFPLTVTSAQKNPTAFYLCASSIEGVYTEAFFGQGTRLTVV.

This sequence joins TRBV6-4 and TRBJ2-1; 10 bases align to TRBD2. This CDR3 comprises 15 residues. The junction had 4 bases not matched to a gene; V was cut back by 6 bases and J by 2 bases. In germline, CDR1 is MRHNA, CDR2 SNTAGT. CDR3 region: CASRRTSGPYNEQFF. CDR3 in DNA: TGTGCCAGCAGAAGGACTAGCGGACCCTACAATGAGCAGTTCTTC.

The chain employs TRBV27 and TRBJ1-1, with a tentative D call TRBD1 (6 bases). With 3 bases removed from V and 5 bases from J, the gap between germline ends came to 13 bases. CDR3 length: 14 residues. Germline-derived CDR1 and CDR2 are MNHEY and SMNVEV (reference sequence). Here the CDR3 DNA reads TGTGCCAGCAGTTTCGGGGGCGTGAGAACTGAAGCTTTCTTT. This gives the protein CASSFGGVRTEAFF.

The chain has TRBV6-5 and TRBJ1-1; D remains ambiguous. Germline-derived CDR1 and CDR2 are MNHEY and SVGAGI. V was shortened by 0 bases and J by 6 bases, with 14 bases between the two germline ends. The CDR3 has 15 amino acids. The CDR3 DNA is TGTGCCAGCAGTTACTCGGGCAGCCGACCCCCTGAAGCTTTCTTT. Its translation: CASSYSGSRPPEAFF.

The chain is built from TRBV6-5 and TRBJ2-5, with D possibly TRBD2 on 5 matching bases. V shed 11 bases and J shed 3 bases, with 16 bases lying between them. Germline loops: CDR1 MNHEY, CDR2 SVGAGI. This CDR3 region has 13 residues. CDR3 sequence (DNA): TGTGCCCGCGTATGGGAGCCAAAAGAGACCCAGTACTTC. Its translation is CARVWEPKETQYF.

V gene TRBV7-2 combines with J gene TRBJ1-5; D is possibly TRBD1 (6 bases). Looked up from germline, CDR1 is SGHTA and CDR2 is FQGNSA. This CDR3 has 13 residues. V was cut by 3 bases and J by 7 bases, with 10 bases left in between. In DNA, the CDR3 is TGTGCCAGCAGCTTGGGGGCAGGGCAGCCCCAGCATTTT. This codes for CASSLGAGQPQHF.

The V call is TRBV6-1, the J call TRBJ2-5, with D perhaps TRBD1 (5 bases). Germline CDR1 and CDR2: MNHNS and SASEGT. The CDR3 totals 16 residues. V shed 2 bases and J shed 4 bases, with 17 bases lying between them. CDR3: CASSERQGPNRETQYF. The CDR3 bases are TGTGCCAGCAGTGAAAGGCAGGGTCCCAATCGAGAGACCCAGTACTTC.

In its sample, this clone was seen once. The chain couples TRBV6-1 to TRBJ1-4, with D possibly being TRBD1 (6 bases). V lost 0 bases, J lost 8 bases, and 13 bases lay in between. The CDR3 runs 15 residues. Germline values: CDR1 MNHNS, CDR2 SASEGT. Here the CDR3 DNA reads TGTGCCAGCAGTGAAGCGGGGGCTAGGACCGAAAAACTGTTTTTT. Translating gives CASSEAGARTEKLFF.

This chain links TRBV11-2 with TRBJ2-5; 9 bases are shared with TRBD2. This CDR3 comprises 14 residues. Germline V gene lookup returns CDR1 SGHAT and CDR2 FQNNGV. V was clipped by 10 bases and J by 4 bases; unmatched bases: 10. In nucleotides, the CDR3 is TGTGCCACCAGAGTAGCGGGAGCTGGAGAGACCCAGTACTTC. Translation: CATRVAGAGETQYF.